Below, 24 T cell receptor beta chains from the same sample are listed, as sequenced in a study of T cells after yellow fever vaccination. Each CDR3 protein gets one entry after TCRdb re-called the 5' RACE reads with MiXCR. The sample yields 70,000 or so distinct CDR3 sequences, 5% to 6.5% seen once. Material: CD4+ T cells sorted from PBMCs, obtained around 14 days after the first yellow fever vaccination. The origin of the receptors is a young man who received the YFV17D yellow fever vaccine.

This clonotype came up many times. The chain joins TRBV5-1 to TRBJ2-3, with D hard to call. CDR3 size: 11 residues. V lost 5 bases and J 6 bases, leaving 7 bases between the germline ends. Looked up from germline, CDR1 is SGHRS and CDR2 is YFSETQ. The CDR3: CASRFGDTQYF. CDR3 sequence (DNA): TGCGCCAGCAGGTTCGGGGATACGCAGTATTTT. Full variable domain (remainder filled in from reference TRBV5-1 and TRBJ2-3): KAGVTQTPRYLIKTRGQQVTLSCSPISGHRSVSWYQQTPGQGLQFLFEYFSETQRNKGNFPGRFSGRQFSNSRSEMNVSTLELGDSALYLCASRFGDTQYFGPGTRLTVL.

This clonotype was observed at least ten times. V and J are TRBV12-3 or TRBV12-4 and TRBJ2-2, with 7 bases identical to TRBD2. V gave up 8 bases and J gave up 3 bases; unmatched junction bases: 3. CDR3 length: 13 residues. The CDR3 DNA sequence: TGTGCCAGCCTAGCGGAGTACACCGGGGAGCTGTTTTTT. Its translation is CASLAEYTGELFF.

This clonotype was detected ten times or more. This chain joins TRBV12-3 or TRBV12-4 and TRBJ1-6, with D unresolved. This CDR3 is built from 14 residues. V lost 7 bases and J 1 base, leaving 8 bases between the germline ends. The DNA for the CDR3 is TGTGCCAGCACCGTGCAATCCTATAATTCACCCCTCCACTTT. Residues: CASTVQSYNSPLHF.

In this sample, this clonotype turned up a few times. V gene TRBV6-5 combines with J gene TRBJ1-2, with a tentative D call TRBD1 (5 bases). The CDR3 is 14 residues long. Trimming shortened V by 0 bases and J by 5 bases, and 10 bases separated the two germline ends. Germline values: CDR1 MNHEY, CDR2 SVGAGI. CDR3 bases: TGTGCCAGCAGTTACTCAGGGGCTCGGTATGGCTACACCTTC. This sequence encodes CASSYSGARYGYTF.

This clonotype was counted at least ten times. The chain recombines TRBV6-1 with TRBJ1-1, with D perhaps matching TRBD1 (5 bases). The CDR3 is 14 residues long. The germline CDR1 and CDR2 sequences are MNHNS and SASEGT. Trimming removed 3 bases from V and 7 bases from J, with 15 bases in between. The CDR3 DNA is TGTGCCAGCAGTGAGGGACCTCCGCGGAGTGAAGCTTTCTTT. Translating it yields CASSEGPPRSEAFF.

V and J are TRBV7-2 and TRBJ1-3; D gene unclear. Germline CDR1 and CDR2: SGHTA and FQGNSA. There are 14 residues in the CDR3. Trimming left V 4 bases short and J 2 bases short, with 9 bases between. The DNA for the CDR3 is TGTGCCAGCAGCTCCCATGGGGCTGGAAACACCATATATTTT. This sequence encodes CASSSHGAGNTIYF.

This clonotype was seen ten or more times. The chain links TRBV30 to TRBJ2-2; 8 bases line up with TRBD2. Germline V gene sequence: CDR1 GTSNPN, CDR2 SVGIG (reference sequence). V trimming: 7 bases; J trimming: 1 base; junction bases outside the gene matches: 5. This CDR3 region has 14 residues. In DNA form, the CDR3 reads TGTGCCTACTCGCGGGGGGAGAACACCGGGGAGCTGTTTTTT. This translates into CAYSRGENTGELFF.

This clonotype was picked up many times. This chain connects TRBV29-1 to TRBJ2-3; D is unclear. V was trimmed by 5 bases and J by 2 bases, leaving 2 bases between them. CDR3 length: 10 residues. CDR1 is SQVTM, CDR2 ANQGSEA, per germline. CDR3 sequence: CSVHTDTQYF. In DNA form, the CDR3 reads TGCAGCGTTCACACAGATACGCAGTATTTT.

This clonotype was counted at least ten times. The chain combines TRBV29-1 with TRBJ2-5; D may be TRBD2 (6 bases). CDR1 is SQVTM, CDR2 ANQGSEA, per germline. Trimming took 6 bases from V and 4 from J, leaving 18 bases between them. The CDR3 is made up of 14 amino acids. Here the CDR3 DNA reads TGCAGCGTCGCCTGGGACTCGCGAGCAGAGACCCAGTACTTC. Translation gives CSVAWDSRAETQYF.

This clonotype was seen at least ten times. The chain couples TRBV4-1 to TRBJ2-2; D unresolved. From germline, CDR1 is MGHRA and CDR2 YSYEKL. The CDR3 has 15 amino acids. The V gene lost 4 bases and the J gene lost 6 bases, with 15 bases spanning the gap. CDR3 DNA: TGCGCCAGCAGCCGGGCCCCTTTCTCGGCCGGGGAGCTGTTTTTT. This gives the protein CASSRAPFSAGELFF.

This clonotype has a count of ten or more. DNA of the CDR3: TGTGCCAGCAGTTTACTAGCGGGTAGTGCAGATACGCAGTATTTT. Its protein product is CASSLLAGSADTQYF. V gene TRBV12-3 or TRBV12-4 combines with J gene TRBJ2-3; 8 nucleotides agree with TRBD2. The length of the CDR3 is 15 residues. V gave up 2 bases and J gave up 4 bases; unmatched junction bases: 5.

This clonotype has at least ten counts. The gene calls are TRBV27 and TRBJ2-5; D is uncertain. CDR3 length: 14 amino acids. Trimming shortened V by 0 bases and J by 9 bases, and 14 bases separated the two germline ends. Germline V lookup: CDR1 MNHEY, CDR2 SMNVEV (reference sequence). The CDR3 region is CASSLSSAAWAQYF. CDR3 coding DNA: TGTGCCAGCAGTTTATCGTCTGCCGCATGGGCCCAGTACTTC.

V is TRBV12-3 or TRBV12-4 and J is TRBJ1-3; D is perhaps TRBD1 (6 bases). The CDR3 length is 15 residues. DNA for the CDR3: TGTGCGTCGACTCCGGGACAAGGCTCTGGAAACACCATATATTTT. This encodes CASTPGQGSGNTIYF.

This clonotype was detected ten times or more. The rearrangement links TRBV5-1 to TRBJ1-6; 8 nucleotides agree with TRBD1. V shed 0 bases, J shed 8 bases, and the junction held 7 bases outside the gene matches. Germline V gene data show CDR1 as SGHRS and CDR2 as YFSETQ. There are 16 residues in the CDR3. CDR3 residues: CASSLAVTGVDSPLHF. The CDR3 DNA sequence: TGCGCCAGCAGCTTGGCCGTGACAGGGGTGGATTCACCCCTCCACTTT.

This clonotype was seen ten or more times. The rearrangement uses TRBV14 and TRBJ2-3; D remains ambiguous. Trimming pared 0 bases from V and 0 bases from J, leaving 4 bases between. CDR1 SGHDN and CDR2 FVKESK come from the germline V gene. CDR3 length equals 14 residues. In DNA form, the CDR3 reads TGTGCCAGCAGCCAAGATTGGAGCACAGATACGCAGTATTTT. Its protein is CASSQDWSTDTQYF.

The sample holds many counts of this clonotype. The chain employs TRBV28 and TRBJ1-5; D call uncertain. The CDR3 sequence is 12 residues long. Germline CDR1 is MDHEN and CDR2 is SYDVKM. V was shortened by 6 bases and J by 6 bases, with 9 bases between the two germline ends. CDR3 DNA: TGTGCCAGCAGCTGGGTGGGTCAGCCCCAGCATTTT. Encoded protein: CASSWVGQPQHF.

The rearrangement uses TRBV5-6 and TRBJ2-5; tentative D call: TRBD2 (6 bases). The CDR3 extends over 14 amino acids. Looked up from germline, CDR1 is SGHDT and CDR2 is YYEEEE. V was shortened by 9 bases and J by 5 bases, with 20 bases between the two germline ends. The CDR3 DNA reads TGTGCCATGAGCCCGGGACTGGGTTGGGAGACCCAGTACTTC. It is translated as CAMSPGLGWETQYF.

This clonotype appeared many times. The chain uses TRBV19 and TRBJ2-5, with TRBD1 matching 7 bases. Germline V lookup: CDR1 LNHDA, CDR2 SQIVND (reference sequence). This CDR3 contains 13 residues. CDR3 nucleotide sequence: TGTGCGACCGGGACAGTCAACCAAGAGACCCAGTACTTC. Residues: CATGTVNQETQYF.

In this sample, this clonotype turned up many times. The chain is built from TRBV12-3 or TRBV12-4 and TRBJ1-1; weak D call: TRBD1 (6 bases). The CDR3 has 11 amino acids. V was cut by 6 bases and J by 10 bases, with 12 bases left in between. CDR3 sequence reads: CASRNRARAFF. As DNA, the CDR3 is TGTGCCAGCAGGAACAGGGCCCGAGCTTTCTTT.

This clonotype was picked up many times. The chain links TRBV7-2 to TRBJ2-5; D remains unclear. From germline, CDR1 is SGHTA and CDR2 FQGNSA. This CDR3 is 13 amino acids long. The V gene lost 3 bases and the J gene lost 5 bases, with 10 bases spanning the gap. CDR3 sequence: CASSFELSETQYF. The CDR3 coding sequence is TGTGCCAGCAGCTTTGAGTTATCCGAGACCCAGTACTTC.

This clonotype was counted many times. V and J are TRBV6-1 and TRBJ2-5; 8 bases align to TRBD2. Trimming took 6 bases from V and 5 from J; bases not matched to a gene: 5. The CDR3 loop spans 13 amino acids. Germline lookup yields CDR1 MNHNS and CDR2 SASEGT. The CDR3, as DNA: TGTGCCAGCAGGCCGGGGGGGCAGGAGACCCAGTACTTC. As protein: CASRPGGQETQYF.

This clonotype was seen many times. CDR3 residues: CSARGPETQYF. The CDR3, as DNA: TGCAGTGCTAGAGGTCCGGAGACCCAGTACTTC. The V gene is TRBV20-1, the J gene TRBJ2-5, with unresolved D. Deletions cut 1 base from V and 5 bases from J, with 5 bases between. Germline CDR1 and CDR2: DFQATT and SNEGSKA (reference sequence). The CDR3 runs to 11 residues.

This clonotype was seen repeatedly, ten times or more. The chain is built from TRBV7-3 and TRBJ1-2, with D tentatively TRBD1 (5 bases). From germline, CDR1 is SGHTA and CDR2 FQGTGA. The germline V and J ends were trimmed by 1 base and 6 bases, with 12 bases remaining between them. The CDR3 runs to 14 residues. CDR3 DNA sequence: TGTGCCAGCAGCTTAAATGGTAGGGGCGATGGCTACACCTTC. As protein: CASSLNGRGDGYTF.

There are many counts of this clonotype. The V gene is TRBV12-3 or TRBV12-4, the J gene TRBJ1-4; perhaps TRBD1 as D (5 bases). V shed 5 bases and J shed 4 bases, with 11 bases lying between them. The CDR3 has 14 residues. CDR3 DNA sequence: TGTGCCAGCAGTCTTGGGGCGTTTAATGAAAAACTGTTTTTT. It codes for CASSLGAFNEKLFF.